The 11 T cell receptor beta chains below were found in one sample sequenced in a study of vaccination effects on CD4 cells after COVID-19. Antigen-specific CD4+ T cells were expanded (with viral peptide pools) by the ViraFEST assay ahead of sequencing. Researchers isolated CD4+ T cells once approximately ten days of culture had elapsed. None of these healthy vaccinees had been infected with SARS-CoV-2 before vaccination. Produced via immunoSEQ multiplex PCR; TCRdb's table is partial and in-frame only. Found here are 35,000 to 50,000 clones, roughly four fifths of them singletons; the top ten hold 10% to 14%. These TCRs' antigens remain unknown. The input for sequencing was CD4+ T cells from PBMCs cultured with SARS-CoV-2 spike peptides, taken before COVID-19 vaccination. The receptors derive from a human donor who received a COVID-19 vaccine.

V is TRBV28 and J is TRBJ1-2; 12 bases line up with TRBD1. This CDR3 spans 16 amino acids. Germline lookup yields CDR1 MDHEN and CDR2 SYDVKM. J gave up 3 bases and V 5 bases, and 7 bases lay outside the gene matches. The CDR3, as DNA: TGTGCCAGCAGTAGAGGGACAGGGGGCTTCGACTATGGCTACACCTTC. It specifies CASSRGTGGFDYGYTF.

The chain is built from TRBV7-6 and TRBJ2-5, with D tentatively TRBD2 (6 bases). Germline V gene sequence: CDR1 SGHVS, CDR2 FNYEAQ. This CDR3 is built from 16 residues. The V end lost 2 bases, the J end lost 0 bases, and 13 bases lay between the germline ends. The CDR3 region is CASSLRAGPYQETQYF. CDR3 coding DNA: TGTGCCAGCAGCTTACGGGCGGGGCCGTACCAAGAGACCCAGTACTTC.

Written as DNA, the CDR3 is TGTGCCAGCAGCGCCGCTAGCGCAAGGGAGACCCAGTACTTC. This encodes CASSAASARETQYF. The chain links TRBV5-5 to TRBJ2-5; tentative D call: TRBD2 (6 bases). Germline loops: CDR1 SGHKS, CDR2 YYEKEE (reference sequence). Deletions cut 4 bases from V and 5 bases from J, with 15 bases between. The CDR3 is made up of 14 amino acids.

V is TRBV4-1 and J is TRBJ1-2, with D maybe TRBD1 (5 bases). V was shortened by 1 base and J by 4 bases, with 7 bases between the two germline ends. This CDR3 region has 13 residues. Germline CDR1 MGHRA, CDR2 YSYEKL. CDR3 sequence: CASSQVDSYGYTF. DNA of the CDR3: TGCGCCAGCAGCCAAGTAGACAGCTATGGCTACACCTTC.

V gene TRBV7-2 combines with J gene TRBJ2-3; D gene uncertain. Trimming pared 2 bases from V and 2 bases from J, leaving 8 bases between. The germline V gene encodes CDR1 SGHTA and CDR2 FQGNSA. The CDR3 has 14 residues. DNA for the CDR3: TGTGCCAGCAGCTTATTTGTGGCCACAGATACGCAGTATTTT. Its translation: CASSLFVATDTQYF.

V usage is TRBV24-1 and J usage is TRBJ1-5; 8 positions agree with TRBD1. V was clipped by 6 bases and J by 2 bases; unmatched bases: 5. This CDR3 has 15 residues. The germline CDR1 and CDR2 sequences are KGHDR and SFDVKD. The CDR3: CATSPATGGNQPQHF. The DNA for the CDR3 is TGTGCCACCAGTCCAGCGACAGGGGGCAATCAGCCCCAGCATTTT.

The CDR3 protein is CASRTQREGNEAFF. The CDR3 DNA reads as TGTGCCAGCAGGACACAGCGGGAAGGGAATGAAGCTTTCTTT. This rearrangement joins TRBV6-5 to TRBJ1-1; D remains unclear. V gave up 6 bases and J gave up 7 bases, with 18 bases separating them. Germline V gene sequence: CDR1 MNHEY, CDR2 SVGAGI. This CDR3 has 14 residues.

This clone was counted a few times. This chain links TRBV5-1 with TRBJ2-3, with TRBD1 identical over 10 bases. Germline CDR1 is SGHRS and CDR2 is YFSETQ. This CDR3 spans 15 amino acids. Trimming took 0 bases from V and 4 from J; bases not matched to a gene: 2. The CDR3 loop reads CASSLGQGAADTQYF. The CDR3 DNA reads as TGCGCCAGCAGCTTGGGACAGGGGGCGGCAGATACGCAGTATTTT.

The chain couples TRBV6-5 to TRBJ1-5, with D uncertain. Germline loops: CDR1 MNHEY, CDR2 SVGAGI. Deletions cut 7 bases from V and 6 bases from J, with 19 bases between. CDR3 size: 15 residues. CDR3 sequence: CASMITVGSGQPQHF. DNA of the CDR3: TGTGCCAGCATGATTACTGTGGGTTCGGGTCAGCCCCAGCATTTT.

The chain links TRBV10-1 to TRBJ2-3; the D gene is possibly TRBD1 (5 bases). CDR1 and CDR2 from the germline V gene are WNHNN and SYGVQD (reference sequence). V gave up 3 bases and J gave up 0 bases, with 13 bases separating them. The CDR3 extends over 16 amino acids. The CDR3 region has the DNA TGCGCCAGCAGTGACCTAACAGGAGCTAGCACAGATACGCAGTATTTT. Residues: CASSDLTGASTDTQYF.

This chain connects TRBV7-3 to TRBJ1-2, with TRBD1 matching over 7 bases. From germline, CDR1 is SGHTA and CDR2 FQGTGA. V lost 5 bases, J lost 6 bases, and 6 bases stayed unmatched. The CDR3 runs to 13 residues. The CDR3 DNA sequence: TGTGCCAGCAGCCACAGGGGCGGGGATGGCTACACCTTC. Its protein is CASSHRGGDGYTF.